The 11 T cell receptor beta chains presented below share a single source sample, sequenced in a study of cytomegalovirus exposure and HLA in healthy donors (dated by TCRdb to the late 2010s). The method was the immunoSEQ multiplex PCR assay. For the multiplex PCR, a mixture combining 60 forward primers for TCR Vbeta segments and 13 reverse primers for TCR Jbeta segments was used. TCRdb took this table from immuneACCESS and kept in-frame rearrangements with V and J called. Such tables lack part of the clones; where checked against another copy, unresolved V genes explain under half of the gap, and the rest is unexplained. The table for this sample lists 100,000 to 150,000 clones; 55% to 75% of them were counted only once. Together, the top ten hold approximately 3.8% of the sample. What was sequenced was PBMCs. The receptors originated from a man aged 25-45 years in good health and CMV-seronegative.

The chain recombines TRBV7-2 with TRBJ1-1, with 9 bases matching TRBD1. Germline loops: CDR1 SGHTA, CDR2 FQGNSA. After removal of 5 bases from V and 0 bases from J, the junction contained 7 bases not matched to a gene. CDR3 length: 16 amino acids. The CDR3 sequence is CASSAWDRAMNTEAFF. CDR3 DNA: TGTGCCAGCAGCGCATGGGACAGGGCCATGAACACTGAAGCTTTCTTT.

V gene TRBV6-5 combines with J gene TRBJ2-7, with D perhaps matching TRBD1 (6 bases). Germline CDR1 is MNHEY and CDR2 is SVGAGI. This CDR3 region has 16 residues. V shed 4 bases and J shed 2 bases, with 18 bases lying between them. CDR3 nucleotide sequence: TGTGCCAGCAGTTCAGTCAGGGGCGATTCCCCCTACGAGCAGTACTTC. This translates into CASSSVRGDSPYEQYF.

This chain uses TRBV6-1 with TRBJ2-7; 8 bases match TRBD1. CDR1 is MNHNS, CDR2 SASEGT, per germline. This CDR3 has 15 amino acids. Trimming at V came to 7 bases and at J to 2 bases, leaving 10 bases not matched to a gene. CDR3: CASNPTGVGTYEQYF. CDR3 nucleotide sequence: TGTGCCAGCAATCCGACAGGGGTCGGGACCTACGAGCAGTACTTC.

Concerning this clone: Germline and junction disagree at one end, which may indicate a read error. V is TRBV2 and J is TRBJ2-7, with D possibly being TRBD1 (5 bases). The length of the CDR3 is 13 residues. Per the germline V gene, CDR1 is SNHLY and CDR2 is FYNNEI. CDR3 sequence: CASSEQGSHEQYF. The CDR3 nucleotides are TGTGCCAGCAGTGAACAGGGCTCCCACGAGCAGTACTTC.

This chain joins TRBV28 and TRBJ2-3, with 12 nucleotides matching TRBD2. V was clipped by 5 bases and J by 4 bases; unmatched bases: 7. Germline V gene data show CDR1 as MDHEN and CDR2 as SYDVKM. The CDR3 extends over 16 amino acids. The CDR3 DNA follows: TGTGCCAGCAGTCCCCGGACTAGCGGGGCTTCAGATACGCAGTATTTT. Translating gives CASSPRTSGASDTQYF. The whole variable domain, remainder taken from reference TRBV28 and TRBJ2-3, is DVKVTQSSRYLVKRTGEKVFLECVQDMDHENMFWYRQDPGLGLRLIYFSYDVKMKEKGDIPEGYSVSREKKERFSLILESASTNQTSMYLCASSPRTSGASDTQYFGPGTRLTVL.

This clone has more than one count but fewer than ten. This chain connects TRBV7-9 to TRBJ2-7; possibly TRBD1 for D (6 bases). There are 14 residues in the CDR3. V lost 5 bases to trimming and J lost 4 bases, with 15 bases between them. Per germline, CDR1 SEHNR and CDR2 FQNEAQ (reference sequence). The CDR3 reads CASSTGTPPYEQYF. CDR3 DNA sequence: TGTGCCAGCAGCACCGGGACACCCCCTTACGAGCAGTACTTC. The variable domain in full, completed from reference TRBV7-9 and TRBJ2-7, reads DTGVSQNPRHKITKRGQNVTFRCDPISEHNRLYWYRQTLGQGPEFLTYFQNEAQLEKSRLLSDRFSAERPKGSFSTLEIQRTEQGDSAMYLCASSTGTPPYEQYFGPGTRLTVT.

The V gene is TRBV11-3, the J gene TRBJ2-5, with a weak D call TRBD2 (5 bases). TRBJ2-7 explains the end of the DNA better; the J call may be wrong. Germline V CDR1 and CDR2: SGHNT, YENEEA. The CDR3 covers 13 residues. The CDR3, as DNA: TGTGCCAGCAGCTTAGGTAGCGCCTACGAGCAGTACTTC. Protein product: CASSLGSAYEQYF.

CDR3 DNA: TGTGCCAGCCGTAAGACAGGAGGAGTCACCGGGGAGCTGTTTTTT. It codes for CASRKTGGVTGELFF. The chain couples TRBV6-5 to TRBJ2-2; perhaps TRBD1 as D (6 bases). Germline loops: CDR1 MNHEY, CDR2 SVGAGI. Trimming shortened V by 8 bases and J by 4 bases, and 17 bases separated the two germline ends. The CDR3 is made up of 15 amino acids.

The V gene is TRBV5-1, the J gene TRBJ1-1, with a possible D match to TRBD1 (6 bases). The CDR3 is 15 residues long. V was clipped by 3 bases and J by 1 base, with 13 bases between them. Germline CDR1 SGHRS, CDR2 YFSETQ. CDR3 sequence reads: CASSSGTLSNTEAFF. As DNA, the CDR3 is TGCGCCAGCAGCTCCGGGACACTCTCGAACACTGAAGCTTTCTTT.

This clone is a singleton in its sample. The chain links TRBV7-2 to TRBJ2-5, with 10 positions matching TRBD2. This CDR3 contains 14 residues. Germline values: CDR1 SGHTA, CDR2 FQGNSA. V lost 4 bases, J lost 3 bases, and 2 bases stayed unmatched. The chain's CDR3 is CASSYGLAEETQYF. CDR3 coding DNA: TGTGCCAGCAGCTATGGACTAGCGGAAGAGACCCAGTACTTC.

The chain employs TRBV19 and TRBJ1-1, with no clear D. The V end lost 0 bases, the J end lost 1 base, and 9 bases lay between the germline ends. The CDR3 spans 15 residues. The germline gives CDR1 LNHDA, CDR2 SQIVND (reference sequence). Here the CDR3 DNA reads TGTGCCAGTAGTATAGATAGGGCGGGGAACACTGAAGCTTTCTTT. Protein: CASSIDRAGNTEAFF.